This T cell receptor (beta chain) stems from a study of T cell responses to AZD1222 COVID-19 vaccine. The study, taken as a whole, reports: Vaccine-associated CD4 TCRs spanned spike, dominant at 160-218 and 743-854. Clonal diversity may have been underestimated in mostly white British donors. Samples come after the peak T cell response, not at day 14.

Data came from immunoSEQ multiplex PCR; TCRdb stores just in-frame clones and leaves some out. Here the sample spans hundreds of thousands of clones, roughly 91% being singletons. This clone was picked up one time. What it recognizes is unknown. V gave up 4 bases and J gave up 3 bases, with 10 bases separating them. Germline CDR1 and CDR2: SQVTM and ANQGSEA. CDR3 length equals 13 residues. This TCR came from an adult in good health. This material consisted of peripheral blood, taken on day 0 of MenACWY control vaccination. The gene calls are TRBV29-1 and TRBJ1-3; D unresolved. This chain's CDR3 is CSVGLAHGNTIYF. Written as DNA, the CDR3 is TGCAGCGTTGGACTCGCACATGGAAACACCATATATTTT.